This record concerns one T cell receptor (beta chain) sequence. The data derive from a study of siplizumab effects on memory and regulatory T cells. Repertoires were generated with immunoSEQ multiplex PCR, while TCRdb's copy carries only in-frame clones and drops some. The sample yields more than 75,000 clones, around 95% seen once. With 3 bases removed from V and 4 bases from J, the gap between germline ends came to 16 bases. The CDR3 is made up of 15 amino acids. Germline-derived CDR1 and CDR2 are SGHRS and YFSETQ. The source material was naive CD4+ T cells sorted from blood. The receptor's source is a human donor in good health. V is TRBV5-1 and J is TRBJ2-5; D possibly corresponds to TRBD2 (6 bases). The CDR3 DNA reads as TGCGCCAGCAGCTACGGGGGTAGGCTGGGAGAGACCCAGTACTTC. Its translation is CASSYGGRLGETQYF.